This TCR beta chain was retrieved from a study of T cell repertoires in cytomegalovirus infection. Findings and limits, study-wide: Across the ex vivo response, the dominant clonotypes were HLA-C-restricted CMV-specific TCR beta clonotypes.

This clonotype was observed at least ten times. Its antigen is as yet unknown. Each CDR3 protein is one row after TCRdb ran MiXCR on the reads. Of fewer than 1,000,000 distinct CDR3 sequences in the sample, roughly 30% were seen once. This CDR3 is 15 amino acids long. V dropped 6 bases and J dropped 6; count of bases not matched to a gene: 12. The germline CDR1 and CDR2 sequences are MDHEN and SYDVKM. Sequences were derived from cultured CD8+ T cells from PBMCs, sampled from culture after CMV antigen stimulation. The receptor comes from a human donor in good health (CMV status not recorded). Some clones in this sample may be carry-over from other donors' samples. V is TRBV28 and J is TRBJ1-1; 8 bases are shared with TRBD1. CDR3 amino acids: CASSYRTGKDSEAFF. The CDR3 DNA reads TGTGCCAGCAGCTACCGGACAGGGAAAGATTCTGAAGCTTTCTTT.